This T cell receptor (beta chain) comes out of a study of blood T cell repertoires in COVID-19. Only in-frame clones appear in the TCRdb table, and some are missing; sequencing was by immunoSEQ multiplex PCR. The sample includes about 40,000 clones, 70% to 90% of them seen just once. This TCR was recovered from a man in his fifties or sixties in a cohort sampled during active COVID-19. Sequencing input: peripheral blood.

CDR3 amino acids: CASSLETGTTDTQYF. The CDR3 DNA is TGCGCCAGCAGCTTGGAAACGGGAACCACAGATACGCAGTATTTT. The chain is built from TRBV5-1 and TRBJ2-3, with D possibly being TRBD2 (5 bases). CDR3 size: 15 residues. Germline CDR1 is SGHRS and CDR2 is YFSETQ. V gave up 0 bases and J gave up 2 bases, with 10 bases separating them.